This T cell receptor beta chain was recovered during a study of beta chain features in type 1 diabetes. Study-level background: Investigators examined 107,917,701 sorted cells across all samples.

Reverse transcription of all isolated RNA meant that expressed TCRB transcripts were sequenced. Produced via immunoSEQ multiplex PCR; TCRdb's table is partial and in-frame only. The sample carries 500,000 to 800,000 clones, around 12% recorded once. Researchers reported sorting CD4+ naive, central memory, regulatory and stem cell-like memory cells via CD45RO/CCR7/CD25/CD127/CD95/CD27. This clone showed up just a few times. The antigen is undetermined. General study points: Moderate but significant shortening of TCRB CDR3s was recorded in all four CD4+ subsets from Type 1 diabetes patients.

The CDR3 spans 14 residues. V lost 0 bases and J 2 bases, leaving 7 bases between the germline ends. Germline CDR1 SGHRS, CDR2 YFSETQ. This clonotype was obtained from a man between 25 and 39 years old with type 1 diabetes. Sequenced sample: naive CD4+ T cells from blood. The chain is built from TRBV5-1 and TRBJ2-3; D possibly corresponds to TRBD2 (5 bases). For the CDR3, the DNA is TGCGCCAGCAGCTTGGGCGGGCTCACAGATACGCAGTATTTT. Encoded protein: CASSLGGLTDTQYF.